One sample yielded the 23 T cell receptor beta chains listed below, sequenced in a study of T cell changes during pregnancy in multiple sclerosis. Sequenced by immunoSEQ multiplex PCR; TCRdb stores in-frame clones only, minus some. Here the sample spans under 50,000 clones, 70% to 90% being singletons. The input for sequencing was CD4+ T cells from peripheral blood mononuclear cells, taken before pregnancy. These receptors originate from a female donor with multiple sclerosis, enrolled in a pregnancy study.

The genes are TRBV29-1 and TRBJ1-4; D is unclear. This CDR3 comprises 11 residues. V gave up 1 base and J gave up 11 bases, with 8 bases separating them. Looked up from germline, CDR1 is SQVTM and CDR2 is ANQGSEA. CDR3 protein: CSVEVLQKLFF. In DNA form, the CDR3 reads TGCAGCGTTGAAGTATTGCAGAAACTGTTTTTT.

The sample holds one count of this clone. The chain recombines TRBV21-1 with TRBJ2-2; the table's D call, TRBD1, has no DNA check behind it. TRBV21-1 is given as a pseudogene. CDR3 length equals 20 residues. Here the CDR3 reads CASSKDGTGWLAGGTGELFF. CDR3 coding DNA: TGTGCCAGCAGCAAAGACGGGACAGGGTGGCTAGCGGGCGGTACCGGGGAGCTGTTTTTT.

The chain joins TRBV6-6 to TRBJ1-5, with TRBD1 matching 11 bases. The germline V gene encodes CDR1 MNHNY and CDR2 SVGAGI (reference sequence). CDR3 length equals 14 residues. The V segment lost 6 bases and the J segment 6 bases; nucleotides outside the gene matches: 4. The CDR3 region is CASSLGTGGQPQHF. As DNA, the CDR3 is TGTGCCAGCAGCCTTGGGACAGGGGGTCAGCCCCAGCATTTT.

This chain links TRBV7-3 with TRBJ1-6; D not certain. The length of the CDR3 is 13 residues. Between the trimmed V and J ends, which lost 1 base and 7 bases, there was a span of 5 bases. Germline-derived CDR1 and CDR2 are SGHTA and FQGTGA. The CDR3 DNA follows: TGTGCCAGCAGCTTAAATCGGAATTCACCCCTCCACTTT. Amino acid sequence: CASSLNRNSPLHF.

The chain couples TRBV7-9 to TRBJ1-4, with 9 nucleotides matching TRBD1. V was clipped by 5 bases and J by 12 bases; unmatched bases: 22. This CDR3 contains 18 residues. Germline lookup yields CDR1 SEHNR and CDR2 FQNEAQ (reference sequence). The CDR3 region is CASSQEPGQGDERGELFF. The CDR3 nucleotides read TGTGCCAGCAGCCAAGAACCGGGACAGGGCGATGAAAGGGGGGAACTGTTTTTT.

J is TRBJ2-7 and V is TRBV5-4, with D possibly matching TRBD2 (5 bases). In germline, CDR1 is SGHNT, CDR2 YYREEE (reference sequence). The V gene lost 4 bases and the J gene lost 5 bases, with 16 bases spanning the gap. There are 14 residues in the CDR3. The CDR3 region is CASSRAAGLDEQYF. The CDR3 DNA sequence: TGTGCCAGCAGCCGAGCGGCCGGGCTTGACGAGCAGTACTTC.

There are a few counts of this clone. This chain uses TRBV5-1 with TRBJ2-5, with D uncertain. Germline V CDR1 and CDR2: SGHRS, YFSETQ. The CDR3 spans 13 residues. Trimming took 7 bases from V and 1 from J, leaving 11 bases between them. The CDR3 region is CASAALSQETQYF. CDR3 nucleotide sequence: TGCGCCAGCGCCGCCTTGAGCCAAGAGACCCAGTACTTC.

The rearrangement links TRBV6-4 to TRBJ2-1; 8 nucleotides agree with TRBD2. Germline V gene sequence: CDR1 MRHNA, CDR2 SNTAGT. The CDR3 is made up of 14 amino acids. J gave up 6 bases and V 1 base, and 2 bases lay outside the gene matches. CDR3 DNA sequence: TGTGCCAGCAGTGACTTTAGCGGGGTCAATGAGCAGTTCTTC. It translates to CASSDFSGVNEQFF.

The J gene is TRBJ1-2, the V gene TRBV6-6; the D gene is possibly TRBD1 (5 bases). V lost 5 bases and J lost 7, with 20 bases in between. Germline V lookup: CDR1 MNHNY, CDR2 SVGAGI (reference sequence). The CDR3 spans 15 residues. CDR3 in amino acids: CASSPRQTLRSGYTF. The CDR3 nucleotides read TGTGCCAGCAGTCCTAGACAGACGCTCCGGAGTGGCTACACCTTC.

This clone has more than one count but fewer than ten. The chain carries TRBV12-5 and TRBJ2-1; a possible D gene is TRBD2 (6 bases). V was shortened by 2 bases and J by 3 bases, with 11 bases between the two germline ends. Per the germline V gene, CDR1 is LGHNT and CDR2 is FRNRAP. The CDR3 loop spans 15 amino acids. The CDR3 DNA reads as TGTGCTAGTGGTTTGCGTGGGGGGTTCTACAATGAGCAGTTCTTC. The encoded protein is CASGLRGGFYNEQFF.

The chain combines TRBV6-1 with TRBJ1-6, with D perhaps matching TRBD1 (5 bases). CDR3 length: 14 residues. The germline V gene has CDR1 MNHNS and CDR2 SASEGT. Trimming took off 2 bases at V and 7 bases at J, with 9 bases between the two ends. For the CDR3, the DNA is TGTGCCAGCAGTGAATTAAGGGGAAATTCACCCCTCCACTTT. Its protein is CASSELRGNSPLHF.

This clone is classed as medium-sized (0.01 to 0.1%). The chain links TRBV7-3 to TRBJ1-2; TRBD1 matches at 7 bases. The junction had 4 bases not matched to a gene; V was cut back by 0 bases and J by 6 bases. Germline V gene lookup returns CDR1 SGHTA and CDR2 FQGTGA. This CDR3 has 14 amino acids. The CDR3 here is CASSLTRQGDGYTF. CDR3 nucleotides: TGTGCCAGCAGCTTAACTAGACAGGGCGATGGCTACACCTTC.

The V gene is TRBV4-1, the J gene TRBJ2-7; TRBD1 agrees at 10 bases. This CDR3 has 19 amino acids. V lost 4 bases, J lost 2 bases, and 17 bases stayed unmatched. CDR1 and CDR2 from the germline V gene are MGHRA and YSYEKL. The CDR3 DNA is TGCGCCAGCAGCCCCCTCCCGAGGACAGGGGGAGGGAGTCCCTACGAGCAGTACTTC. Residues: CASSPLPRTGGGSPYEQYF.

The V call is TRBV5-1, the J call TRBJ1-1; possible D gene TRBD1, 6 bases. The CDR3 is 17 residues long. Germline assignment: CDR1 SGHRS and CDR2 YFSETQ. V shed 0 bases and J shed 4 bases, with 19 bases lying between them. The CDR3 DNA is TGCGCCAGCAGCTTGGCCAAGGACAGCAGGGATTCCACTGAAGCTTTCTTT. Protein sequence: CASSLAKDSRDSTEAFF.

The V call is TRBV6-1, the J call TRBJ1-4; perhaps TRBD1 as D (6 bases). Germline V CDR1 and CDR2: MNHNS, SASEGT. Trimming cost V 5 bases and J 5 bases, with 12 bases left between them. This CDR3 is built from 14 residues. The CDR3 here is CASSLGQYNEKLFF. The DNA for the CDR3 is TGTGCCAGCAGTTTAGGACAGTACAATGAAAAACTGTTTTTT.

The chain uses TRBV27 and TRBJ2-1, with 13 nucleotides matching TRBD2. In germline, CDR1 is MNHEY, CDR2 SMNVEV (reference sequence). The V gene end was trimmed by 5 bases and the J gene end by 9 bases; junction bases not matched to a gene: 7. The CDR3 contains 15 residues. The CDR3 protein is CASSMTSGGPSEQFF. CDR3 nucleotides: TGTGCCAGCAGTATGACTAGCGGGGGGCCGAGTGAGCAGTTCTTC.

This sequence joins TRBV5-1 and TRBJ2-7; 8 bases line up with TRBD1. The CDR3 has 13 residues. After removal of 4 bases from V and 5 bases from J, the junction contained 5 bases not matched to a gene. Germline CDR1 SGHRS, CDR2 YFSETQ. The CDR3 sequence: CASSTGQENEQYF. The CDR3 DNA reads as TGCGCCAGCAGCACGGGACAGGAAAACGAGCAGTACTTC.

The chain is built from TRBV5-1 and TRBJ1-2; a possible D gene is TRBD1 (5 bases). Germline V gives CDR1 SGHRS, CDR2 YFSETQ. This CDR3 contains 13 residues. Trimming took off 4 bases at V and 4 bases at J, with 11 bases between the two ends. The CDR3 loop is CASSVTGAYGYTF. The CDR3 DNA sequence: TGCGCCAGCAGCGTAACAGGAGCCTATGGCTACACCTTC.

This CDR3 is CASKMTGDTQYF. The DNA for the CDR3 is TGTGCCAGCAAAATGACAGGGGATACGCAGTATTTT. This rearrangement joins TRBV2 to TRBJ2-3, with 7 bases aligning to TRBD1. J lost 6 bases, V lost 7 bases, and 4 bases had no gene match. The CDR3 totals 12 residues. Germline CDR1 reads SNHLY; CDR2 reads FYNNEI.

The rearrangement uses TRBV18 and TRBJ2-7; possibly TRBD1 for D (6 bases). The CDR3 length is 12 residues. V was trimmed by 3 bases and J by 3 bases, leaving 6 bases between them. From germline, CDR1 is KGHSH and CDR2 LQKENI. CDR3 sequence: CASSPDSYEQYF. The CDR3 DNA follows: TGTGCCAGCTCACCGGACAGCTACGAGCAGTACTTC.

This clone was detected once. This chain uses TRBV5-4 with TRBJ2-2; maybe TRBD2 (7 bases). CDR3 length: 16 amino acids. Trimming cost V 0 bases and J 4 bases, with 13 bases left between them. CDR1 is SGHNT and CDR2 is YYREEE in the germline V gene (reference sequence). CDR3 bases: TGTGCCAGCAGCTTGGGTGGGGGGGCTCTCACCGGGGAGCTGTTTTTT. This translates into CASSLGGGALTGELFF.

This chain links TRBV29-1 with TRBJ1-2; D uncertain. CDR1 is SQVTM and CDR2 is ANQGSEA in the germline V gene. This CDR3 comprises 13 residues. The V gene lost 6 bases and the J gene lost 7 bases, with 18 bases spanning the gap. The CDR3 sequence: CSVFWTAAAGYTF. The CDR3 DNA follows: TGCAGCGTCTTTTGGACCGCAGCGGCTGGCTACACCTTC.

The rearrangement joins TRBV16 to TRBJ1-4; weak D call: TRBD1 (6 bases). With 2 bases removed from V and 5 bases from J, the gap between germline ends came to 18 bases. Germline CDR1 is KGHSY and CDR2 is FQNENV. This CDR3 has 17 amino acids. CDR3 sequence: CASSQGGAGTYNEKLFF. In DNA, the CDR3 is TGTGCCAGCAGCCAAGGAGGAGCCGGGACATACAATGAAAAACTGTTTTTT.